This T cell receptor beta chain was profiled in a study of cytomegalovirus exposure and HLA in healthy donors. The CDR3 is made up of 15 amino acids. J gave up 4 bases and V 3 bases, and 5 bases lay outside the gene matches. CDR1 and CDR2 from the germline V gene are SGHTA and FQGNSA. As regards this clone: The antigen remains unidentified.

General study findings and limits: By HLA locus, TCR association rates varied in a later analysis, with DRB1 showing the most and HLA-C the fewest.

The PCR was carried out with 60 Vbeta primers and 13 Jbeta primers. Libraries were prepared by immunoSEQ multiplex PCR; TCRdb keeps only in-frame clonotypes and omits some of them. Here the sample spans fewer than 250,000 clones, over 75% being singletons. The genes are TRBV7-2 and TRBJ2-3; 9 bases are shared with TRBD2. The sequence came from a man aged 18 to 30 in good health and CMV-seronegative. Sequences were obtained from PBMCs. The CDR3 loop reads CASSFSGSRADTQYF. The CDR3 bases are TGTGCCAGCAGCTTTAGCGGGAGTAGAGCAGATACGCAGTATTTT.